This T cell receptor (beta chain) was profiled in a study of cytomegalovirus exposure and HLA in healthy donors. V lost 3 bases, J lost 6 bases, and 6 bases lay in between. The CDR3 length is 11 residues. CDR1 and CDR2 (germline): DFQATT, SNEGSKA (reference sequence). It was with 60 Vbeta and 13 Jbeta primers that the PCR ran. Profiled with immunoSEQ multiplex PCR; TCRdb holds only in-frame clones, not every one. In the table there are some 130,000 clones, around 80% of which are singletons. The chain carries TRBV20-1 and TRBJ1-5; D is ambiguous. The sequenced sample consisted of PBMCs. This receptor was taken from a female donor in good health and CMV-seronegative. As DNA, the CDR3 is TGCAGTGCTAGTTCATCTCAGCCCCAGCATTTT. Its translation is CSASSSQPQHF.